A selection of T cell receptor beta chains follows, all from one sample in a study of blood T cells in healthy people across ages. TCRdb re-called the 5' RACE reads through MiXCR, storing one row per CDR3 protein. The repertoire holds about 670,000 distinct CDR3 sequences, with about 43% as singletons. Sequenced input: blood. Receptor source: a man older than 75 in good health. Each CDR3 is given with its conserved first and last residue.

V	J	CDR3
TRBV7-9	TRBJ2-1	CASSLSGRRNGNEQFF
TRBV24-1	TRBJ2-7	CAASDIAGGGGQYF
TRBV3-1	TRBJ2-7	CARRDWVPSYEQYF
TRBV3-1	TRBJ1-5	CASSQGTVFGNQPQHF
TRBV6-2/TRBV6-3	.	CASSQPGLFYEQYF
TRBV7-2	TRBJ1-6	CASSLDRAVSPPHF
TRBV20-1	TRBJ2-1	CSARNRDYNNEQFF
TRBV4-2	TRBJ2-7	CASSPGSGGAYEQYF
TRBV6-5	TRBJ1-2	CASSSRGQGQSDGYTF
TRBV6-5	TRBJ2-1	CAGSPGISGGNEQFF
TRBV3-1	TRBJ2-7	CASSRGERAYEQYF
TRBV24-1	TRBJ2-5	CATSDFTRMGETQYF
TRBV9	TRBJ2-5	CASSVAGGSETQYF
TRBV5-1	TRBJ2-1	CASSLDTYNEQFF
TRBV6-2/TRBV6-3	TRBJ2-7	CASSAPFDEQYF
TRBV24-1	TRBJ2-7	CATSDLWGREQYF